The sequence of this T cell receptor (beta chain) was determined in a study of control samples from healthy donors and cancer patients. TCRdb's table, derived via immunoSEQ multiplex PCR, lists solely in-frame clones and lacks some. The table includes 100,000 to 150,000 clones, around nine tenths detected once. This clone was found a few times. V gave up 1 base and J gave up 8 bases, with 14 bases separating them. Germline V lookup: CDR1 SEHNR, CDR2 FQNEAQ (reference sequence). There are 15 residues in the CDR3. V gene TRBV7-9 combines with J gene TRBJ1-4, with D perhaps matching TRBD1 (5 bases). The TCR was taken from a man in his forties or fifties in good health. Sequencing was done on a sample of blood. The CDR3 region has the DNA TGTGCCAGCAGCTTAGGAGCAGGGCAAGAGGAAAAACTGTTTTTT. This translates into CASSLGAGQEEKLFF. Supplemented by reference TRBV7-9 and TRBJ1-4, the full variable domain reads DTGVSQNPRHKITKRGQNVTFRCDPISEHNRLYWYRQTLGQGPEFLTYFQNEAQLEKSRLLSDRFSAERPKGSFSTLEIQRTEQGDSAMYLCASSLGAGQEEKLFFGSGTQLSVL.